The 27 T cell receptor beta chains below were found in one sample sequenced in a study of cytomegalovirus exposure and HLA in healthy donors. PCR employed 60 Vbeta and 13 Jbeta primers. Sequencing was performed with immunoSEQ multiplex PCR; in TCRdb, only in-frame clones are kept and a portion is missing. The data contain 150,000 to 200,000 clones, about 82% of them singletons. The sample taken for sequencing was PBMCs. The source is a woman aged 45-65 years in good health and CMV-seronegative.

The chain has TRBV28 and TRBJ1-5, with TRBD1 as a possible D gene (6 bases). V lost 5 bases, J lost 4 bases, and 12 bases lay in between. CDR1 is MDHEN and CDR2 is SYDVKM in the germline V gene. This CDR3 has 14 amino acids. This CDR3 reads CASSRDNINQPQHF. Written as DNA, the CDR3 is TGTGCCAGCAGTCGGGACAACATAAATCAGCCCCAGCATTTT.

This chain joins TRBV13 and TRBJ1-4; D is undetermined. Per the germline V gene, CDR1 is PRHDT and CDR2 is FYEKMQ (reference sequence). This CDR3 comprises 17 residues. V was clipped by 3 bases and J by 2 bases, with 16 bases between them. The CDR3 is CASSFKGNGRTNEKLFF. The CDR3 coding sequence is TGTGCCAGCAGCTTTAAGGGAAACGGGAGGACTAATGAAAAACTGTTTTTT.

The rearrangement links TRBV29-1 to TRBJ1-3, with TRBD1 identical over 7 bases. The CDR3 contains 14 residues. Looked up from germline, CDR1 is SQVTM and CDR2 is ANQGSEA. The V segment lost 1 base and the J segment 4 bases; nucleotides outside the gene matches: 4. For the CDR3, the DNA is TGCAGCGTTGAAGGGGACAGTAGAGGAAACACCATATATTTT. Its translation: CSVEGDSRGNTIYF.

This chain joins TRBV19 and TRBJ2-7; no reliable D call. The germline V gene encodes CDR1 LNHDA and CDR2 SQIVND (reference sequence). This CDR3 spans 13 amino acids. V dropped 2 bases and J dropped 2 bases, with 7 bases sitting between them. Here the CDR3 DNA reads TGTGCCAGTAGTATACAGAAAACCTACGAGCAGTACTTC. Amino acids: CASSIQKTYEQYF.

V gene TRBV27 combines with J gene TRBJ2-1; unclear D gene. The CDR3 totals 14 residues. Trimming removed 3 bases at V and 2 bases at J, with 8 bases between. Germline V gene sequence: CDR1 MNHEY, CDR2 SMNVEV (reference sequence). Here the CDR3 reads CASSLRGPYNEQFF. In DNA form, the CDR3 reads TGTGCCAGCAGTTTGCGCGGTCCCTACAATGAGCAGTTCTTC.

This clone was seen a single time. Other DNA sequences in this specimen translate into the identical CDR3. V is TRBV18 and J is TRBJ1-3, with 11 bases lining up with TRBD1. In germline, CDR1 is KGHSH, CDR2 LQKENI. With 5 bases clipped from V and 2 bases from J, the junction kept 2 bases outside the gene matches. This CDR3 has 15 amino acids. The chain's CDR3 is CASSSGQGAGNTIYF. The CDR3 DNA follows: TGTGCCAGCTCATCGGGACAGGGGGCTGGAAACACCATATATTTT.

This clone has a handful of counts. V usage is TRBV28 and J usage is TRBJ2-1; 8 nucleotides align to TRBD1. Germline loops: CDR1 MDHEN, CDR2 SYDVKM. CDR3 length: 15 amino acids. The trim removed 7 bases at V and 8 bases at J, leaving 13 bases unmatched. The CDR3 protein is CASIVMGQVGHEQFF. The CDR3 nucleotides read TGTGCCAGCATTGTTATGGGACAGGTAGGGCATGAGCAGTTCTTC.

This clone was found once. The V gene is TRBV29-1, the J gene TRBJ2-1; D perhaps matches TRBD2 (5 bases). V gave up 7 bases and J gave up 5 bases, with 12 bases separating them. The CDR3 is 12 residues long. CDR1 and CDR2 (germline): SQVTM, ANQGSEA. CDR3 sequence (DNA): TGCAGCGCGAGGGTCGCTAACAATGAGCAGTTCTTC. Its protein is CSARVANNEQFF.

The chain employs TRBV5-6 and TRBJ2-3; a weak D match, TRBD1 (5 bases). V was shortened by 4 bases and J by 4 bases, with 16 bases between the two germline ends. This CDR3 is built from 15 residues. Germline values: CDR1 SGHDT, CDR2 YYEEEE. CDR3 amino acids: CASSPGQGRADTQYF. In nucleotides, the CDR3 is TGTGCCAGCAGCCCCGGGCAGGGTCGGGCAGATACGCAGTATTTT.

The chain couples TRBV11-2 to TRBJ1-3; 10 nucleotides line up with TRBD1. V dropped 7 bases and J dropped 0; count of bases not matched to a gene: 9. Germline values: CDR1 SGHAT, CDR2 FQNNGV. The CDR3 totals 17 residues. The CDR3 nucleotides read TGTGCCAGCAAACCGGGACAGGGGATCTACTCTGGAAACACCATATATTTT. Its protein product is CASKPGQGIYSGNTIYF.

This clone has just one count. The gene calls are TRBV11-2 and TRBJ1-3; the D gene is possibly TRBD1 (6 bases). CDR1 and CDR2 (germline): SGHAT, FQNNGV. V was cut by 5 bases and J by 2 bases, with 16 bases left in between. This CDR3 has 16 amino acids. For the CDR3, the DNA is TGTGCCAGCAGCGGGGGGCGGGAGGTACCTGGAAACACCATATATTTT. Its translation: CASSGGREVPGNTIYF.

The chain is built from TRBV25-1 and TRBJ1-1; D is unresolved. V shed 2 bases and J shed 1 base, with 8 bases lying between them. The CDR3 has 14 residues. Looked up from germline, CDR1 is MGHDK and CDR2 is SYGVNS. The CDR3 region has the DNA TGTGCCAGCAGTGAACTGAGGGCGAACACTGAAGCTTTCTTT. It specifies CASSELRANTEAFF. The full variable domain, in which reference TRBV25-1 and TRBJ1-1 provide the parts outside the CDR3, is EADIYQTPRYLVIGTGKKITLECSQTMGHDKMYWYQQDPGMELHLIHYSYGVNSTEKGDLSSESTVSRIRTEHFPLTLESARPSHTSQYLCASSELRANTEAFFGQGTRLTVV.

The chain is built from TRBV4-2 and TRBJ2-3; TRBD2 aligns across 13 bases. The germline CDR1 and CDR2 sequences are LGHNA and YNFKEQ. This CDR3 comprises 18 residues. V gave up 1 base and J gave up 3 bases; unmatched junction bases: 7. In DNA form, the CDR3 reads TGTGCCAGCAGCCAAGGGTCCTTGGGACTAGCGGGAACAGATACGCAGTATTTT. Amino acids: CASSQGSLGLAGTDTQYF.

Remarks on this clone: The germline gene is not matched at one end of the junction; a read error may be the cause. The chain joins TRBV4-2 to TRBJ2-7; 7 bases line up with TRBD1. The germline CDR1 and CDR2 sequences are LGHNA and YNFKEQ. CDR3 length: 14 amino acids. The CDR3 is CASSLGLNRGQAIF. CDR3 nucleotide sequence: TGTGCCAGCAGCCTCGGATTAAACAGAGGACAGGCAATTTTC.

The gene calls are TRBV2 and TRBJ1-2; no clear D gene. CDR1 and CDR2 from the germline V gene are SNHLY and FYNNEI. The CDR3 extends over 14 amino acids. V lost 3 bases to trimming and J lost 5 bases, with 13 bases between them. CDR3: CASSDLGMLYGYTF. The CDR3 DNA reads as TGTGCCAGCAGTGACCTCGGGATGTTGTATGGCTACACCTTC.

V gene TRBV6-5 combines with J gene TRBJ1-6; 7 bases match TRBD1. This CDR3 region has 16 residues. Trimming took 4 bases from V and 7 from J; bases not matched to a gene: 10. Germline lookup yields CDR1 MNHEY and CDR2 SVGAGI. CDR3 in amino acids: CASSWATGRSNSPLHF. CDR3 nucleotide sequence: TGTGCCAGCAGTTGGGCGACAGGGCGGTCGAATTCACCCCTCCACTTT.

V is TRBV10-2 and J is TRBJ1-1; TRBD1 is a possible D gene (6 bases). V was cut by 0 bases and J by 1 base, with 12 bases left in between. The CDR3 is made up of 16 amino acids. Germline CDR1 reads WSHSY; CDR2 reads SAAADI. This CDR3 is CASSESPGTRNTEAFF. The CDR3 bases are TGCGCCAGCAGTGAGTCTCCCGGGACACGGAACACTGAAGCTTTCTTT.

The CDR3 loop is CASSPGQLLNQPQHF. The CDR3 DNA sequence: TGTGCCAGCAGCCCGGGACAGCTATTAAATCAGCCCCAGCATTTT. The gene calls are TRBV5-8 and TRBJ1-5, with TRBD1 matching over 7 bases. The CDR3 runs to 15 residues. CDR1 is SGHTS and CDR2 is YDEGEE in the germline V gene. V was clipped by 4 bases and J by 4 bases; unmatched bases: 8. Complete variable domain (other parts from reference TRBV5-8 and TRBJ1-5): EAGVTQSPTHLIKTRGQQATLRCSPISGHTSVYWYQQALGLGLQFLLWYDEGEERNRGNFPPRFSGRQFPNYSSELNVNALELEDSALYLCASSPGQLLNQPQHFGDGTRLSIL.

The gene calls are TRBV7-3 and TRBJ1-1, with D maybe TRBD1 (5 bases). The germline gives CDR1 SGHTA, CDR2 FQGTGA. The CDR3 has 14 residues. V gave up 4 bases and J gave up 0 bases, with 9 bases separating them. CDR3 loop: CASSSGGMNTEAFF. The CDR3 bases are TGTGCCAGCAGCTCCGGGGGTATGAACACTGAAGCTTTCTTT. The full variable domain, its missing parts supplied by reference TRBV7-3 and TRBJ1-1, is GAGVSQTPSNKVTEKGKYVELRCDPISGHTALYWYRQSLGQGPEFLIYFQGTGAADDSGLPNDRFFAVRPEGSVSTLKIQRTERGDSAVYLCASSSGGMNTEAFFGQGTRLTVV.

The chain recombines TRBV29-1 with TRBJ2-7, with 7 bases fitting TRBD1. The V and J ends lost 2 bases and 1 base, in that order; junction bases with no gene match: 14. Germline V gives CDR1 SQVTM, CDR2 ANQGSEA. The CDR3 is 17 amino acids. CDR3 DNA sequence: TGCAGCGTTGAAAGATGGGCTCGGGACAGCCTTTCCTACGAGCAGTACTTC. It is translated as CSVERWARDSLSYEQYF.

This sequence joins TRBV25-1 and TRBJ2-7; 11 nucleotides align to TRBD1. The V and J ends lost 4 bases and 4 bases, in that order; junction bases with no gene match: 9. Germline-derived CDR1 and CDR2 are MGHDK and SYGVNS. The CDR3 is made up of 16 amino acids. CDR3 region: CASSAGTGTGGYEQYF. CDR3 nucleotide sequence: TGTGCCAGCAGTGCTGGAACCGGGACAGGGGGATACGAGCAGTACTTC.

The chain combines TRBV7-8 with TRBJ1-4, with TRBD1 identical over 9 bases. V lost 5 bases to trimming and J lost 7 bases; unmatched junction nucleotides: 5. The germline V gene has CDR1 SGHVS and CDR2 FQNEAQ. This CDR3 comprises 14 residues. DNA of the CDR3: TGTGCCAGCAGCCAAGTGACAGGGGGTGAAAAACTGTTTTTT. It translates to CASSQVTGGEKLFF.

The chain uses TRBV6-1 and TRBJ2-1; D is possibly TRBD2 (6 bases). The V gene lost 8 bases and the J gene lost 0 bases, with 11 bases spanning the gap. This CDR3 spans 14 amino acids. Germline loops: CDR1 MNHNS, CDR2 SASEGT. CDR3 region: CASLADSSYNEQFF. DNA for the CDR3: TGTGCCAGCTTAGCGGATAGCTCCTACAATGAGCAGTTCTTC.

The V call is TRBV11-2, the J call TRBJ2-3; a weak D match, TRBD1 (6 bases). The CDR3 length is 13 residues. The germline CDR1 and CDR2 sequences are SGHAT and FQNNGV. V gave up 2 bases and J gave up 3 bases, with 6 bases separating them. The CDR3 here is CASSLQGTDTQYF. The CDR3 region has the DNA TGTGCCAGCAGCTTACAGGGGACAGATACGCAGTATTTT.

This rearrangement joins TRBV28 to TRBJ1-2; tentatively, D is TRBD1 (6 bases). Looked up from germline, CDR1 is MDHEN and CDR2 is SYDVKM. The CDR3 has 14 amino acids. The ends were cut back, 5 bases at V and 7 bases at J, with 17 bases in the middle. This CDR3 is CASSIKTGQGGYTF. CDR3 sequence (DNA): TGTGCCAGCAGTATAAAAACGGGACAAGGTGGCTACACCTTC.

This chain uses TRBV29-1 with TRBJ2-7, with TRBD1 matching over 8 bases. Losses at the gene ends were 3 bases for V and 6 bases for J; bases not matched to a gene: 7. This CDR3 spans 13 amino acids. Germline lookup yields CDR1 SQVTM and CDR2 ANQGSEA. In nucleotides, the CDR3 is TGCAGCGTTGAGGGGGACAGGACAAGCGAGCAGTACTTC. It translates to CSVEGDRTSEQYF.

V and J are TRBV27 and TRBJ1-5, with 8 bases lining up with TRBD1. V lost 8 bases and J lost 4; bases outside the gene matches: 7. The CDR3 has 14 amino acids. CDR1 and CDR2 (germline): MNHEY, SMNVEV (reference sequence). CDR3 nucleotides: TGTGCCAGCCGCGACAGGGGCGGGAATCAGCCCCAGCATTTT. Its protein product is CASRDRGGNQPQHF.